What follows are 21 T cell receptor beta chains derived from one specimen sequenced in a study of Ad26.COV2.S vaccination and SARS-CoV-2 variants (dated by TCRdb to about 2021). Library prep was done by the immunoSEQ multiplex PCR assay. The source is immuneACCESS, and TCRdb retained only in-frame sequences with V and J called. Part of the clones is not carried over; for the studies checked, unresolved V genes explain less than half of this, and the remainder is unexplained. The sample contains hundreds of thousands of clones, 75% to 95% of them found a single time. The ten largest clones capture more than 9% of the sample. The treatment or condition label on this specimen signifies: some 20 received Ad26.COV2.S at low or high dose, single or two shots; about 5 received placebo; per-sample allocation not given. Repertoires of vaccine and placebo recipients were sequenced from samples collected on day 63 after the first injection.

The source material was peripheral blood, sampled in a trial of Ad26.COV2.S vaccine versus placebo. All receptors derive from a person between 18 and 65 years old who received the Ad26.COV2.S COVID-19 vaccine or a placebo.

This clone occurred once. The chain employs TRBV3-1 (or the pseudogene TRBV3-2) and TRBJ2-1; D not resolved. The CDR3 is made up of 13 amino acids. V shed 1 base and J shed 0 bases, with 1 base lying between them. Per the germline V gene, CDR1 is LGHDT and CDR2 is YNNKEL (reference sequence). CDR3 protein: CASSQVSYNEQFF. CDR3 bases: TGTGCCAGCAGCCAAGTCTCCTACAATGAGCAGTTCTTC.

The chain uses TRBV7-3 and TRBJ1-2; 8 bases line up with TRBD1. After removal of 5 bases from V and 7 bases from J, the junction contained 24 bases not matched to a gene. CDR1 is SGHTA, CDR2 FQGTGA, per germline. There are 19 residues in the CDR3. The CDR3 sequence is CASSPRPPDRAEGSSGYTF. The CDR3 nucleotides are TGTGCCAGCAGCCCCCGCCCGCCGGACAGGGCGGAGGGTTCTAGTGGCTACACCTTC.

The CDR3 nucleotides read TGTGCCATCAGTGACTTTTCGAGCACAGATACGCAGTATTTT. Amino acid sequence: CAISDFSSTDTQYF. The genes are TRBV10-3 and TRBJ2-3, with D unclear. Germline CDR1 and CDR2: ENHRY and SYGVKD. This CDR3 has 14 residues. V lost 3 bases and J lost 0, with 7 bases in between.

This rearrangement joins TRBV9 to TRBJ1-1; D ambiguous. The CDR3 loop spans 15 amino acids. CDR1 SGDLS and CDR2 YYNGEE come from the germline V gene. V was clipped by 0 bases and J by 7 bases, with 16 bases between them. CDR3 region: CASSVVGSSGFEAFF. The CDR3 DNA reads TGTGCCAGCAGCGTAGTTGGGTCGAGCGGCTTTGAAGCTTTCTTT.

The chain has TRBV7-9 and TRBJ2-1, with D perhaps TRBD2 (5 bases). The CDR3 loop spans 15 amino acids. Between the trimmed V and J ends, which lost 1 base and 7 bases, there was a span of 14 bases. Germline CDR1 reads SEHNR; CDR2 reads FQNEAQ (reference sequence). CDR3 in amino acids: CASSLVSGGPNEQFF. CDR3 in DNA: TGTGCCAGCAGCTTAGTGTCGGGCGGGCCTAATGAGCAGTTCTTC.

V gene TRBV6-5 combines with J gene TRBJ2-7; 8 bases map to TRBD2. Germline values: CDR1 MNHEY, CDR2 SVGAGI. V was pared by 6 bases and J by 3 bases, with 10 bases of the junction left unmatched. The CDR3 runs to 15 residues. The CDR3, as DNA: TGTGCCAGCAGACCACTCCGGGAGGGCGGCTACGAGCAGTACTTC. Protein sequence: CASRPLREGGYEQYF.

The chain has TRBV7-8 and TRBJ2-7; no clear D. Germline V gene data show CDR1 as SGHVS and CDR2 as FQNEAQ. The CDR3 is made up of 14 amino acids. Trimming cost V 5 bases and J 3 bases, with 14 bases left between them. The CDR3 region has the DNA TGTGCCAGCAGCCCCTCCAGGAGTTTCTACGAGCAGTACTTC. Protein: CASSPSRSFYEQYF.

The chain couples TRBV2 to TRBJ2-7; 7 bases fit TRBD1. The V and J ends lost 6 bases and 3 bases, in that order; junction bases with no gene match: 5. This CDR3 is built from 13 residues. Germline loops: CDR1 SNHLY, CDR2 FYNNEI. The CDR3 region is CASRGTEYYEQYF. Here the CDR3 DNA reads TGTGCCAGCAGAGGGACAGAGTACTACGAGCAGTACTTC. The full variable domain, with the rest looked up from reference TRBV2 and TRBJ2-7, is EPEVTQTPSHQVTQMGQEVILRCVPISNHLYFYWYRQILGQKVEFLVSFYNNEISEKSEIFDDQFSVERPDGSNFTLKIRSTKLEDSAMYFCASRGTEYYEQYFGPGTRLTVT.

The chain couples TRBV27 to TRBJ1-1; possible D gene TRBD1, 5 bases. V lost 5 bases and J 3 bases, leaving 13 bases between the germline ends. The CDR3 runs 14 residues. CDR1 and CDR2 from the germline V gene are MNHEY and SMNVEV (reference sequence). In DNA form, the CDR3 reads TGTGCCAGCAGTCCGACGGGGGTGGACACTGAAGCTTTCTTT. Amino acids: CASSPTGVDTEAFF.

The chain is built from TRBV4-1 and TRBJ2-7; the match to TRBD2 covers 11 bases. V lost 4 bases, J lost 3 bases, and 5 bases stayed unmatched. This CDR3 is 15 amino acids long. CDR1 is MGHRA, CDR2 YSYEKL, per germline. The CDR3 bases are TGCGCCAGCAGCCTCGGGACTAGCGGCGACTACGAGCAGTACTTC. Encoded protein: CASSLGTSGDYEQYF.

The chain links TRBV3-1 (or the pseudogene TRBV3-2) to TRBJ2-7; a weak D match, TRBD2 (6 bases). Germline CDR1 is LGHDT and CDR2 is YNNKEL (reference sequence). This CDR3 is built from 14 residues. Trimming removed 3 bases from V and 2 bases from J, with 11 bases in between. The CDR3 reads CASSQSPSAYEQYF. The DNA of the CDR3 is TGTGCCAGCAGCCAGTCCCCTAGCGCCTACGAGCAGTACTTC.

The count of this clone is one. The CDR3 protein is CASSLVTSGSTDTQYF. CDR3 in DNA: TGTGCCAGCAGCTTGGTTACTAGCGGAAGCACAGATACGCAGTATTTT. The chain combines TRBV5-6 with TRBJ2-3; 8 positions agree with TRBD2. Germline V gene data show CDR1 as SGHDT and CDR2 as YYEEEE. Germline trimming cut 0 bases from V and 0 bases from J; bases unmatched to any gene: 3. The CDR3 totals 16 residues.

The chain joins TRBV10-3 to TRBJ2-1; D not resolved. The CDR3 consists of 12 residues. V was cut by 3 bases and J by 6 bases, with 6 bases left in between. Germline values: CDR1 ENHRY, CDR2 SYGVKD. The CDR3 DNA reads TGTGCCATCAGTGACTACCTCAATGAGCAGTTCTTC. Protein product: CAISDYLNEQFF.

This clone appeared a single time. The V gene is TRBV6-5, the J gene TRBJ2-5, with D perhaps TRBD2 (6 bases). The germline CDR1 and CDR2 sequences are MNHEY and SVGAGI. V gave up 7 bases and J gave up 1 base, with 13 bases separating them. The CDR3 loop spans 14 amino acids. CDR3 coding DNA: TGTGCCAGCACCGAATCGGGGGTCCAAGAGACCCAGTACTTC. Translated: CASTESGVQETQYF.

The chain links TRBV5-4 to TRBJ2-1; 7 positions agree with TRBD2. Germline trimming cut 0 bases from V and 4 bases from J; bases unmatched to any gene: 4. The CDR3 covers 15 residues. Germline CDR1 reads SGHNT; CDR2 reads YYREEE (reference sequence). Here the CDR3 reads CASSLGGSDYNEQFF. In DNA form, the CDR3 reads TGTGCCAGCAGCTTGGGCGGGAGTGATTACAATGAGCAGTTCTTC. The variable domain in full, with the rest retrieved from reference TRBV5-4 and TRBJ2-1, is ETGVTQSPTHLIKTRGQQVTLRCSSQSGHNTVSWYQQALGQGPQFIFQYYREEENGRGNFPPRFSGLQFPNYSSELNVNALELDDSALYLCASSLGGSDYNEQFFGPGTRLTVL.

The CDR3 protein is CASSQPGQGDGQPQHF. CDR3 nucleotides: TGCGCCAGCAGCCAGCCGGGACAGGGGGATGGTCAGCCCCAGCATTTT. This sequence joins TRBV4-1 and TRBJ1-5; 11 bases are shared with TRBD1. The junction had 7 bases not matched to a gene; V was cut back by 3 bases and J by 6 bases. The CDR3 has 16 amino acids. Germline CDR1 is MGHRA and CDR2 is YSYEKL.

This chain uses TRBV7-6 with TRBJ2-7; 9 bases are a match to TRBD1. The germline V gene encodes CDR1 SGHVS and CDR2 FNYEAQ. Trimming cost V 4 bases and J 6 bases; bases outside gene matches: 10. This CDR3 has 15 residues. The chain's CDR3 is CASSYGTGLGSEQYF. The CDR3 DNA reads as TGTGCCAGCAGCTACGGGACAGGGCTGGGGAGCGAGCAGTACTTC.

The J gene is TRBJ1-4, the V gene TRBV7-9; D not resolved. V lost 3 bases and J lost 7, with 12 bases in between. The CDR3 loop spans 14 amino acids. Germline lookup yields CDR1 SEHNR and CDR2 FQNEAQ (reference sequence). The CDR3 bases are TGTGCCAGCAGCTTCTTGAGCGGTGGTGAAAAACTGTTTTTT. It encodes CASSFLSGGEKLFF.

This sequence joins TRBV7-8 and TRBJ2-7; D is possibly TRBD2 (5 bases). Trimming removed 6 bases at V and 1 base at J, with 10 bases between. Germline values: CDR1 SGHVS, CDR2 FQNEAQ. This CDR3 has 13 residues. CDR3 sequence: CASRSRGSYEQYF. CDR3 DNA sequence: TGTGCCAGCAGATCGCGAGGGTCCTACGAGCAGTACTTC.

This clone was seen just once. The rearrangement joins TRBV4-2 to TRBJ1-5; possible D gene TRBD1, 6 bases. Germline V gene data show CDR1 as LGHNA and CDR2 as YNFKEQ. V lost 1 base, J lost 5 bases, and 15 bases lay in between. CDR3 size: 16 residues. The CDR3 here is CASSQVAGVMHQPQHF. The CDR3 nucleotides read TGTGCCAGCAGCCAAGTTGCAGGGGTCATGCATCAGCCCCAGCATTTT.

The rearrangement uses TRBV11-1 and TRBJ2-3; no definite D call. This CDR3 has 15 amino acids. The V end was cut by 1 base, the J end by 2 bases, with 10 bases between. Germline CDR1 SGHAT, CDR2 FQDESV (reference sequence). CDR3 residues: CASSLVGYHTDTQYF. The CDR3 DNA reads TGTGCCAGCAGCTTAGTCGGATACCACACAGATACGCAGTATTTT.